Listed below are T cell receptor delta chains from one sample, sequenced in a study of delta chains in infants with herpesvirus infections. TCRdb used CATT to re-call clones from the RT-PCR reads. The repertoire holds over a thousand delta-chain clones, with about 7.4% as singletons. Sequenced here: peripheral blood, sampled at time point 2 of longitudinal follow-up. The receptors were sampled from a human donor who was a Ugandan infant, either HIV-exposed or HIV-unexposed (not recorded which). The CDR3 runs from the conserved cysteine through the conserved F or W. D genes are given only for firm matches. Some rows mark clone size as missing; the rest say once, few, many or name a class of expanded clone.

clone size: few; D gene: TRDD2; V gene: TRDV1; J gene: TRDJ1; CDR3 protein: CALGELTPLFLRRDTDKLIF; CDR3 DNA: TGTGCTCTTGGGGAACTAACCCCCCTCTTCCTACGCCGGGATACCGATAAACTCATCTTT
clone size: medium-sized; D gene: TRDD3; V gene: TRDV1; J gene: TRDJ1; CDR3 protein: CALGDKLPICTGGYCPSYTDKLIF; CDR3 DNA: TGTGCTCTTGGGGACAAACTCCCAATTTGTACTGGGGGATACTGCCCTTCCTACACCGATAAACTCATCTTT
clone size: large; D gene: TRDD3; V gene: TRDV2; J gene: TRDJ3; CDR3 protein: CACDAVSTGGYSSWDTRQMFF; CDR3 DNA: TGTGCCTGTGACGCTGTAAGTACTGGGGGATACAGCTCCTGGGACACCCGACAGATGTTTTTC
clone size: medium-sized; D gene: -; V gene: TRDV1; J gene: TRDJ1; CDR3 protein: CALGDSAGEYTDKLIF; CDR3 DNA: TGTGCTCTTGGGGATTCAGCTGGGGAGTACACCGATAAACTCATCTTT
clone size: few; D gene: -; V gene: TRDV1; J gene: TRDJ1; CDR3 protein: CALGELHQSHAGFPGDKLIF; CDR3 DNA: TGTGCTCTTGGGGAACTTCACCAATCGCACGCGGGTTTCCCGGGCGATAAACTCATCTTT
clone size: few; D gene: -; V gene: TRDV1; J gene: TRDJ1; CDR3 protein: CALGVPWYTDKLIF; CDR3 DNA: TGTGCTCTTGGGGTACCCTGGTACACCGATAAACTCATCTTT
clone size: few; D gene: -; V gene: TRDV1; J gene: TRDJ1; CDR3 protein: CALGELGHGPTTYTDKLIF; CDR3 DNA: TGTGCTCTTGGGGAACTCGGCCATGGTCCTACAACTTACACCGATAAACTCATCTTT
clone size: medium-sized; D gene: TRDD3; V gene: TRDV1; J gene: TRDJ1; CDR3 protein: CALGELSQGIRPYTDKLIF; CDR3 DNA: TGTGCTCTTGGGGAACTTTCACAGGGGATACGCCCGTACACCGATAAACTCATCTTT
clone size: medium-sized; D gene: TRDD2; V gene: TRDV3; J gene: TRDJ1; CDR3 protein: CASTGLPKGLGPPPTDKLIF; CDR3 DNA: TGTGCCTCTACCGGCCTTCCTAAGGGACTGGGCCCACCACCCACCGATAAACTCATCTTT
clone size: medium-sized; D gene: TRDD3; V gene: TRDV2; J gene: TRDJ3; CDR3 protein: CACDTGGYGSWDTRQMFF; CDR3 DNA: TGTGCCTGTGACACTGGGGGATACGGCTCCTGGGACACCCGACAGATGTTTTTC
clone size: -; D gene: -; V gene: TRDV3; J gene: TRDJ1; CDR3 protein: CAFGSLSYPLTGETPYTDKLIF; CDR3 DNA: TGTGCCTTTGGGTCCCTTTCCTACCCACTCACTGGGGAAACCCCGTACACCGATAAACTCATCTTT
clone size: medium-sized; D gene: -; V gene: TRDV1; J gene: TRDJ1; CDR3 protein: CALGKAPDKLIF; CDR3 DNA: TGTGCTCTTGGGAAGGCTCCCGATAAACTCATCTTT
clone size: medium-sized; D gene: TRDD3; V gene: TRDV1; J gene: TRDJ1; CDR3 protein: CALGDPPVLGDRAHLKLIF; CDR3 DNA: TGTGCTCTTGGGGACCCTCCCGTACTGGGGGATAGAGCCCACTTGAAACTCATCTTT
clone size: large; D gene: -; V gene: TRAV29/DV5; J gene: TRDJ1; CDR3 protein: CAASRLGGLDGPTDKLIF; CDR3 DNA: TGTGCAGCAAGCCGACTAGGGGGACTGGACGGTCCCACCGATAAACTCATCTTT
clone size: large; D gene: -; V gene: TRDV1; J gene: TRDJ1; CDR3 protein: CALGELPRGYPPYTDKLIF; CDR3 DNA: TGTGCTCTTGGGGAACTCCCACGAGGATACCCACCTTACACCGATAAACTCATCTTT
clone size: large; D gene: TRDD2; V gene: TRDV1; J gene: TRDJ1; CDR3 protein: CALGMAVPTYLFTDKLIF; CDR3 DNA: TGTGCTCTTGGGATGGCGGTTCCTACGTATCTATTCACCGATAAACTCATCTTT
clone size: few; D gene: -; V gene: TRDV1; J gene: TRDJ1; CDR3 protein: CALGELSRPAFLHPWGINHPITDKLIF; CDR3 DNA: TGTGCTCTTGGGGAACTTTCACGCCCCGCCTTCCTACATCCCTGGGGGATAAACCACCCAATAACCGATAAACTCATCTTT
clone size: -; D gene: TRDD3; V gene: TRDV1; J gene: TRDJ1; CDR3 protein: CARGELKRRAGSVPPLLGDTGKLIF; CDR3 DNA: TGTGCTCGTGGGGAACTGAAAAGGCGCGCTGGTTCCGTACCACCCCTACTGGGGGATACAGGGAAACTCATCTTT
clone size: few; D gene: -; V gene: TRDV1; J gene: TRDJ1; CDR3 protein: CALGGPLPLGWGIATDKLIF; CDR3 DNA: TGTGCTCTTGGGGGACCCCTTCCTCTGGGTTGGGGGATTGCCACCGATAAACTCATCTTT
clone size: medium-sized; D gene: TRDD3; V gene: TRAV29/DV5; J gene: TRDJ3; CDR3 protein: CAASAVSRATGGYSVPTWDTRQMFF; CDR3 DNA: TGTGCAGCAAGCGCGGTCAGCCGGGCTACTGGGGGATATTCCGTGCCGACTTGGGACACCCGACAGATGTTTTTC
clone size: large; D gene: -; V gene: TRDV1; J gene: TRDJ1; CDR3 protein: CALGEPLSRPRGYTDKLIF; CDR3 DNA: TGTGCTCTTGGGGAACCTCTTTCCCGACCCCGGGGATACACCGATAAACTCATCTTT
clone size: medium-sized; D gene: -; V gene: TRDV2; J gene: TRDJ1; CDR3 protein: CACGVVGASSYTDKLIF; CDR3 DNA: TGTGCCTGTGGTGTGGTGGGGGCCTCCTCGTACACCGATAAACTCATCTTT
clone size: medium-sized; D gene: TRDD3; V gene: TRDV1; J gene: TRDJ1; CDR3 protein: CALGELGLYPAHWGIRPYTDKLIF; CDR3 DNA: TGTGCTCTTGGGGAACTGGGCCTCTATCCCGCCCATTGGGGGATACGTCCTTACACCGATAAACTCATCTTT
clone size: large; D gene: TRDD3; V gene: TRDV2; J gene: TRDJ2; CDR3 protein: CACDTGRGIRGTAQLFF; CDR3 DNA: TGTGCCTGTGACACGGGCAGGGGGATACGGGGGACAGCACAACTCTTCTTT
clone size: few; D gene: TRDD3; V gene: TRDV1; J gene: TRDJ1; CDR3 protein: CALGERWKLPAGGYTDKLIF; CDR3 DNA: TGTGCTCTTGGGGAACGGTGGAAACTCCCAGCTGGGGGATACACCGATAAACTCATCTTT
clone size: medium-sized; D gene: -; V gene: TRDV1; J gene: TRDJ1; CDR3 protein: CALGFNLPTGWGIITDKLIF; CDR3 DNA: TGTGCTCTGGGATTTAACCTTCCTACGGGCTGGGGGATAATCACCGATAAACTCATCTTT
clone size: large; D gene: TRDD3; V gene: TRDV2; J gene: TRDJ3; CDR3 protein: CACDVLLGDTSWDTRQMFF; CDR3 DNA: TGTGCCTGTGACGTCCTACTGGGGGATACCTCCTGGGACACCCGACAGATGTTTTTC
clone size: -; D gene: TRDD3; V gene: TRDV1; J gene: TRDJ1; CDR3 protein: CALGEPHLALLGSCTDKLIF; CDR3 DNA: TGTGCTCTTGGGGAACCCCACTTGGCTTTACTGGGGTCCTGCACCGATAAACTCATCTTT
clone size: -; D gene: TRDD3; V gene: TRDV1; J gene: TRDJ1; CDR3 protein: CALGELFASSYWGIKVTDKLIF; CDR3 DNA: TGTGCTCTTGGGGAACTTTTTGCTTCTTCCTACTGGGGGATAAAGGTCACCGATAAACTCATCTTT
clone size: few; D gene: TRDD3; V gene: TRDV1; J gene: TRDJ2; CDR3 protein: CALGEWVYSPRGIPWTAQLFF; CDR3 DNA: TGTGCTCTTGGGGAATGGGTCTACAGTCCCCGGGGGATTCCCTGGACAGCACAACTCTTCTTT